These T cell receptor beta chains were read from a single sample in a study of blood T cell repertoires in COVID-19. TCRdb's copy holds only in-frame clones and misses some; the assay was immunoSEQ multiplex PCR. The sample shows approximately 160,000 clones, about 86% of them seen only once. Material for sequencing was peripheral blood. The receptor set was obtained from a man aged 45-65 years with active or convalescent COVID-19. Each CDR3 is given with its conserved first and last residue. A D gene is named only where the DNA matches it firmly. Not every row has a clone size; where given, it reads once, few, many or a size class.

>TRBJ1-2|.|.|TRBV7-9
TGTGCCAGCGGCTCCAACAGTTATGGCTACACCTTC
CASGSNSYGYTF
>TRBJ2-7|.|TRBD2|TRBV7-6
TGTGCCAGCAGCTTAGTGGCGGGAGCCACCTACGAGCAGTACTTC
CASSLVAGATYEQYF
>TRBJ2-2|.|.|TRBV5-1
TGCGCCAGCAAGGAGGGGAACACCGGGGAGCTGTTTTTT
CASKEGNTGELFF
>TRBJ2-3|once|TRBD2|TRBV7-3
TGTGCCAGCAGCCCCTGGACTAGCGGAAGACTTAGCACAGATACGCAGTATTTT
CASSPWTSGRLSTDTQYF
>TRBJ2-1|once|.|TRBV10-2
TGCGCCAGCAGTGAGTGGTTAGCGCGTAATGAGCAGTTCTTC
CASSEWLARNEQFF
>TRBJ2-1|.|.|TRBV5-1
TGCGCCAGCAGCTTGGTTGCGCATGAGCAGTTCTTC
CASSLVAHEQFF
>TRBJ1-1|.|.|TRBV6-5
TGTGCCAGCAGTTACGGGGTGGGGGCAGGGACTGAAGCTTTCTTT
CASSYGVGAGTEAFF
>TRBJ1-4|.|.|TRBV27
TGTGCCAGCAGTTTTTCCTCGGTGCAGGCCGTGAATGAAAAACTGTTTTTT
CASSFSSVQAVNEKLFF
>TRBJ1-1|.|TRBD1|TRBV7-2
TGTGCCAGCAGCCCACAGGGGGAGAACACTGAAGCTTTCTTT
CASSPQGENTEAFF
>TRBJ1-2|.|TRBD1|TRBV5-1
TGCGCCAGCAGTGGACAGGGTGGAAACTATGGCTACACCTTC
CASSGQGGNYGYTF
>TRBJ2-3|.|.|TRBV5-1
TGCGCCAGCAGCTTGGACAGGGTTGCAGATACGCAGTATTTT
CASSLDRVADTQYF
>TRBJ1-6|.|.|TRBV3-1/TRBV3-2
TGTGCCAGCAGCCAAGCGAGTGTGACACCCCTCCACTTT
CASSQASVTPLHF